Below are 18 T cell receptor beta chains sequenced from a single sample in a study of CD8 T cells in Susac syndrome. RNA, at about 0.45 to 1 ug, was reverse transcribed with random hexamers. One entry per CDR3 protein, called by TCRdb with MiXCR from the immunoSEQ multiplex PCR reads. Of about 80,000 distinct CDR3 sequences in the sample, approximately 96% are singletons; the top ten hold roughly 0.44%. Source material: CD8+ T cells from PBMCs. These receptors all stem from a human donor with Susac syndrome.

This chain joins TRBV6-5 and TRBJ1-1; 8 bases map to TRBD1. This CDR3 is 15 amino acids long. V gave up 2 bases and J gave up 1 base; unmatched junction bases: 3. The germline gives CDR1 MNHEY, CDR2 SVGAGI. This CDR3 is CASSYLGQGNTEAFF. Written as DNA, the CDR3 is TGTGCCAGCAGTTACCTCGGACAGGGGAACACTGAAGCTTTCTTT.

The gene calls are TRBV27 and TRBJ1-1; perhaps TRBD1 as D (6 bases). The CDR3 is 14 amino acids. V was trimmed by 2 bases and J by 1 base, leaving 8 bases between them. CDR1 is MNHEY, CDR2 SMNVEV, per germline (reference sequence). CDR3 loop: CASSLQGWNTEAFF. The CDR3 DNA sequence: TGTGCCAGCAGTTTACAGGGGTGGAACACTGAAGCTTTCTTT.

This chain uses TRBV9 with TRBJ2-1; tentative D call: TRBD2 (6 bases). Per germline, CDR1 SGDLS and CDR2 YYNGEE. The CDR3 spans 16 residues. Trimming took 7 bases from V and 2 from J, leaving 19 bases between them. CDR3 sequence: CASGGLDTKTYNEQFF. CDR3 DNA: TGTGCCAGCGGGGGGTTGGACACCAAAACCTACAATGAGCAGTTCTTC.

The count of this clonotype is one. This sequence joins TRBV5-5 and TRBJ2-5, with no clear D. Trimming took 4 bases from V and 7 from J, leaving 11 bases between them. CDR3 size: 12 residues. Germline CDR1 SGHKS, CDR2 YYEKEE (reference sequence). CDR3: CASSETTVTQYF. CDR3 nucleotides: TGTGCCAGCAGCGAAACGACTGTGACCCAGTACTTC.

The chain employs TRBV20-1 and TRBJ2-1; 8 bases map to TRBD2. This CDR3 is 15 amino acids long. V lost 1 base, J lost 3 bases, and 5 bases stayed unmatched. Germline loops: CDR1 DFQATT, CDR2 SNEGSKA (reference sequence). The CDR3 loop reads CSARAGTSNYNEQFF. The CDR3 coding sequence is TGCAGTGCTAGAGCAGGGACTAGTAACTACAATGAGCAGTTCTTC.

This chain connects TRBV2 to TRBJ1-1; the match to TRBD1 covers 7 bases. There are 14 residues in the CDR3. The germline gives CDR1 SNHLY, CDR2 FYNNEI. Germline trimming cut 8 bases from V and 2 bases from J; bases unmatched to any gene: 8. CDR3 in DNA: TGTGCCAGCCGACTACAGGGGCGAAACACTGAAGCTTTCTTT. Translating gives CASRLQGRNTEAFF. The full variable domain, completed using reference TRBV2 and TRBJ1-1, is EPEVTQTPSHQVTQMGQEVILRCVPISNHLYFYWYRQILGQKVEFLVSFYNNEISEKSEIFDDQFSVERPDGSNFTLKIRSTKLEDSAMYFCASRLQGRNTEAFFGQGTRLTVV.

The chain links TRBV9 to TRBJ2-2; the D is unclear. Germline lookup yields CDR1 SGDLS and CDR2 YYNGEE. This CDR3 spans 12 amino acids. Trimming left V 2 bases short and J 6 bases short, with 5 bases between. The CDR3 nucleotides are TGTGCCAGCAGCGTGTCTTCCGGGGAGCTGTTTTTT. Translated: CASSVSSGELFF.

This clonotype is a singleton in its sample. The gene calls are TRBV5-5 and TRBJ2-4, with D perhaps matching TRBD2 (7 bases). This CDR3 has 13 amino acids. The germline V gene has CDR1 SGHKS and CDR2 YYEKEE (reference sequence). V was clipped by 0 bases and J by 9 bases, with 10 bases between them. DNA for the CDR3: TGTGCCAGCAGCTTGGGGGAGGGGGGCATTCAGTACTTC. Translation: CASSLGEGGIQYF.

The chain carries TRBV12-3 or TRBV12-4 and TRBJ2-5; 8 positions match TRBD1. CDR3 size: 16 residues. V trimming: 0 bases; J trimming: 5 bases; junction bases outside the gene matches: 8. CDR3 residues: CASSLAGTGESETQYF. The DNA of the CDR3 is TGTGCCAGCAGTTTAGCGGGGACAGGAGAGAGTGAGACCCAGTACTTC.

The V call is TRBV27, the J call TRBJ2-5; perhaps D is TRBD1 or TRBD2 (5 bases each). The V end was cut by 10 bases, the J end by 3 bases, with 15 bases between. The CDR3 is made up of 13 amino acids. Germline V gene sequence: CDR1 MNHEY, CDR2 SMNVEV (reference sequence). The CDR3 here is CATRDGNEETQYF. CDR3 DNA sequence: TGTGCCACCCGGGACGGGAATGAAGAGACCCAGTACTTC.

This rearrangement joins TRBV29-1 to TRBJ2-1; 8 bases are a match to TRBD1. Germline-derived CDR1 and CDR2 are SQVTM and ANQGSEA. Trimming took 6 bases from V and 3 from J; bases not matched to a gene: 10. This CDR3 has 15 amino acids. The CDR3 reads CSVTLATGDYNEQFF. CDR3 DNA sequence: TGCAGCGTGACCCTCGCGACAGGGGACTACAATGAGCAGTTCTTC.

The genes are TRBV29-1 and TRBJ2-7; D possibly corresponds to TRBD1 (5 bases). V lost 3 bases and J lost 2, with 8 bases in between. The CDR3 length is 12 residues. The germline gives CDR1 SQVTM, CDR2 ANQGSEA. CDR3 sequence reads: CSVEDKAYEQYF. DNA of the CDR3: TGCAGCGTTGAGGACAAAGCCTACGAGCAGTACTTC.

The chain has TRBV25-1 and TRBJ1-2; a possible D gene is TRBD1 (6 bases). Trimming left V 1 base short and J 6 bases short, with 9 bases between. CDR3 length: 13 amino acids. Germline V gene data show CDR1 as MGHDK and CDR2 as SYGVNS. The CDR3 bases are TGTGCCAGCAGTGAATGGGACAAGGATGGCTACACCTTC. It encodes CASSEWDKDGYTF.

The V gene is TRBV5-1, the J gene TRBJ1-1; D gene uncertain. Trimming took 2 bases from V and 4 from J, leaving 9 bases between them. The V gene's germline CDR1 is SGHRS and CDR2 YFSETQ. The CDR3 length is 13 residues. DNA of the CDR3: TGCGCCAGCAGCTTAGCCATAAGCACTGAAGCTTTCTTT. Translation: CASSLAISTEAFF.

The gene calls are TRBV15 and TRBJ2-7; D remains ambiguous. CDR1 LNHNV and CDR2 YYDKDF come from the germline V gene (reference sequence). V dropped 1 base and J dropped 6 bases, with 10 bases sitting between them. This CDR3 has 13 residues. Written as DNA, the CDR3 is TGTGCCACCAGCAGAGTTTTGGGATCCGAGCAGTACGTC. Residues: CATSRVLGSEQYV.

The chain links TRBV12-3 or TRBV12-4 to TRBJ2-7; no firm D call. V was cut by 8 bases and J by 3 bases, with 5 bases left in between. The CDR3 has 10 amino acids. The CDR3 coding sequence is TGTGCCAGCGGAAACTACGAGCAGTACTTC. It is translated as CASGNYEQYF.

This chain joins TRBV29-1 and TRBJ2-3, with 11 bases fitting TRBD2. The CDR3 has 17 amino acids. V dropped 7 bases and J dropped 0; count of bases not matched to a gene: 12. The germline V gene encodes CDR1 SQVTM and CDR2 ANQGSEA. CDR3 DNA sequence: TGCAGCGCCAGACTAGCGGGAACCAGAAGTAGCACAGATACGCAGTATTTT. Translated, it gives CSARLAGTRSSTDTQYF.

This chain uses TRBV11-1 with TRBJ2-6, with 7 bases fitting TRBD1. The CDR3 consists of 17 residues. Germline trimming cut 3 bases from V and 0 bases from J; bases unmatched to any gene: 5. Germline V gives CDR1 SGHAT, CDR2 FQDESV (reference sequence). CDR3 DNA: TGTGCCAGCAGCTTTGACAGGGCGTCCTCTGGGGCCAACGTCCTGACTTTC. Translating gives CASSFDRASSGANVLTF.